This T cell receptor (beta chain) was found in a study of T-cell memory formation after mild COVID-19. Across the whole study: The two donors had largely donor-specific TCR clusters.

MiXCR was run by TCRdb on the 5' RACE reads, yielding one entry per CDR3 protein. The table lists around 450,000 distinct CDR3 sequences, roughly a quarter of them singletons, with around 8.7% in the top ten. The TCR sequence derives from an adult woman who had mild COVID-19 (a few samples of this study predate the infection). Cell type and time point are not known. Sequencing input: PBMCs or a T cell subset sorted from them (not recorded which).

This CDR3 reads CAISGDTHTGELFF. CDR3 coding DNA: TGTGCCATCAGTGGGGACACGCACACCGGGGAGCTGTTTTTT. This chain connects TRBV10-3 to TRBJ2-2; D is perhaps TRBD1 (6 bases). The V gene's germline CDR1 is ENHRY and CDR2 SYGVKD. Trimming stripped 4 bases from V and 3 bases from J, with 9 bases between. The CDR3 length is 14 residues.